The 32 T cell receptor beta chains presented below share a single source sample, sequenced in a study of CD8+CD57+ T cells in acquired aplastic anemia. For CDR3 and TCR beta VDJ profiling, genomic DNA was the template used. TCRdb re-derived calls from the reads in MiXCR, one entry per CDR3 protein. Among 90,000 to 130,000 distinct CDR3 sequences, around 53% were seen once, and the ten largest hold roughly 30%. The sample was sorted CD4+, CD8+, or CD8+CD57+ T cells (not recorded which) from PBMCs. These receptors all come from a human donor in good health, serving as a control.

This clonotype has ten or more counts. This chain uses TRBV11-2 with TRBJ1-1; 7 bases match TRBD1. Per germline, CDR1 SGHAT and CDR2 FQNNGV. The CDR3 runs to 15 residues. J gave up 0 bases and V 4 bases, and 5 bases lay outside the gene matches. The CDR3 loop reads CASSSPTGMNTEAFF. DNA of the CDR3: TGTGCCAGCAGCTCCCCGACAGGGATGAACACTGAAGCTTTCTTT.

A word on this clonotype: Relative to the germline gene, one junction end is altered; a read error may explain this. In DNA form, the CDR3 reads TGTGCCATCAGCGGGACTAGCGGGACCCGGTACTTC. Translated, it gives CAISGTSGTRYF. The genes are TRBV10-3 and TRBJ2-5; 13 bases are shared with TRBD2. Germline CDR1 is ENHRY and CDR2 is SYGVKD. The CDR3 length is 12 residues.

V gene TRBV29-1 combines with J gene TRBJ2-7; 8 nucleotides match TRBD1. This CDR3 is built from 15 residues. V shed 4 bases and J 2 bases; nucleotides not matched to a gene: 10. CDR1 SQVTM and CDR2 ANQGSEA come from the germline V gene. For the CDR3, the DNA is TGCAGCGTTGTGTCCAGGGGGCGGACCACCTACGAGCAGTACTTC. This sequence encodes CSVVSRGRTTYEQYF.

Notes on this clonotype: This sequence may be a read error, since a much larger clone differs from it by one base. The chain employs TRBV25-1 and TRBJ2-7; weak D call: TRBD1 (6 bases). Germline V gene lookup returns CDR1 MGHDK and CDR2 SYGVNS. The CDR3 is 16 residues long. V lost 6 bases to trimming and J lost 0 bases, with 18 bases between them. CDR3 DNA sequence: TGTGCCAGCAGCTTTTCTCCAGGGGCAAGCTCCTACGAGCAGTACTTC. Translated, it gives CASSFSPGASSYEQYF.

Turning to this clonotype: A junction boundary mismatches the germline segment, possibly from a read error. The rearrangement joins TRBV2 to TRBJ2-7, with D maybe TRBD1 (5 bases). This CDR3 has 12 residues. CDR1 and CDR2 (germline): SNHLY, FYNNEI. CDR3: CASRDSSHEQYF. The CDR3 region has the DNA TGTGCCAGCAGAGACAGCTCCCACGAGCAGTACTTC.

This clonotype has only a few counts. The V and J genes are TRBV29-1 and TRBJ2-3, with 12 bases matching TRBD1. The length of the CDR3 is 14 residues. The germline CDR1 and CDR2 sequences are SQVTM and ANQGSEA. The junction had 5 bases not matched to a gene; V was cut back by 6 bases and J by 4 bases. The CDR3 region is CSVDGTGGADTQYF. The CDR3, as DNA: TGCAGCGTGGATGGGACAGGGGGCGCAGATACGCAGTATTTT.

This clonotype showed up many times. The CDR3 region is CASSMDIMTKYTGELFF. DNA for the CDR3: TGTGCCAGTAGTATGGATATTATGACGAAATACACCGGGGAGCTGTTTTTT. The gene calls are TRBV19 and TRBJ2-2; D is ambiguous. Trimming took off 3 bases at V and 3 bases at J, with 17 bases between the two ends. The CDR3 loop spans 17 amino acids. CDR1 and CDR2 from the germline V gene are LNHDA and SQIVND (reference sequence).

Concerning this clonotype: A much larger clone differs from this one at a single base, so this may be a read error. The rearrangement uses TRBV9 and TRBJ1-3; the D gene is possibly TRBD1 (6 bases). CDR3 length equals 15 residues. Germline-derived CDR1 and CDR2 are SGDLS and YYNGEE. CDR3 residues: CASSRGDISGSTIYF. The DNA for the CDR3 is TGTGCCAGCAGCCGCGGGGACATCTCTGGAAGCACCATATATTTT.

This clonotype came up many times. DNA for the CDR3: TGCGCCAGCAGCTTGAGGAGTGATGAGCAGTTCTTC. This gives the protein CASSLRSDEQFF. V gene TRBV5-1 combines with J gene TRBJ2-1, with unresolved D. The CDR3 totals 12 residues. The germline gives CDR1 SGHRS, CDR2 YFSETQ. Trimming cost V 1 base and J 8 bases, with 7 bases left between them.

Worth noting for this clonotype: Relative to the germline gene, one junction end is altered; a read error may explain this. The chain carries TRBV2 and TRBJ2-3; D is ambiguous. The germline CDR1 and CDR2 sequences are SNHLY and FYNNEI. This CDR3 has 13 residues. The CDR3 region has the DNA TGTGCCACCAGTGAAGCAAACACAGATACGCAGTATTTT. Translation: CATSEANTDTQYF.

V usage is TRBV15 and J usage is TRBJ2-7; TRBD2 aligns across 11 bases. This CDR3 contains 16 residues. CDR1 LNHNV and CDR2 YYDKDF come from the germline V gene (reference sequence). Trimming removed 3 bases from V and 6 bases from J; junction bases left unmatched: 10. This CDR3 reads CATSRLTGTSGAEQYF. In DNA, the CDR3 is TGTGCCACCAGCAGGCTCACCGGGACTAGCGGCGCCGAGCAGTACTTC.

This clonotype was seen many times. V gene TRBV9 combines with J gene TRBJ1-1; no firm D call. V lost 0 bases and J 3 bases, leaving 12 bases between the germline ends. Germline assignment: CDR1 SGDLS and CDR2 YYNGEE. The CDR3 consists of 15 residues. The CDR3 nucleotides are TGTGCCAGCAGCGTAGCCGGGCTTGGCGACACTGAAGCTTTCTTT. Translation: CASSVAGLGDTEAFF.

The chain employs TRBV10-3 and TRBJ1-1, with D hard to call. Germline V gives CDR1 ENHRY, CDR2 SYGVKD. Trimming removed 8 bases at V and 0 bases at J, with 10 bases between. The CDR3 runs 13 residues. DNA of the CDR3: TGTGCCATCCAATCCCAGGTGAACACTGAAGCTTTCTTT. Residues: CAIQSQVNTEAFF.

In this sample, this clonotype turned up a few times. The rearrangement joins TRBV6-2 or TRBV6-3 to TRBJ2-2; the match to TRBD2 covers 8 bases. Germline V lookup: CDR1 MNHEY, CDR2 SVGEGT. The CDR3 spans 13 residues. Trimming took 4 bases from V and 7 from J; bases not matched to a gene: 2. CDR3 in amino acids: CASSFRGGGELFF. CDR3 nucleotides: TGTGCCAGCAGTTTTCGGGGGGGCGGGGAGCTGTTTTTT.

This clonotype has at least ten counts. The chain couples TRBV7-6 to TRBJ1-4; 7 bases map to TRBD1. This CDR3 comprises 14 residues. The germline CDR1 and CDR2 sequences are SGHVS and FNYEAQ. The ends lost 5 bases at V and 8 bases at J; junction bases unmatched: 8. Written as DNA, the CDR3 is TGTGCCAGCAGCACCGGGACAGACGGGGAAAAACTGTTTTTT. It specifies CASSTGTDGEKLFF.

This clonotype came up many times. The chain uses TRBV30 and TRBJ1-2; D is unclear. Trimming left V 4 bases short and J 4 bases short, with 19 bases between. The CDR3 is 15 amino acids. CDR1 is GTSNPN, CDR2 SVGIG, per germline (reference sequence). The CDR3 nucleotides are TGTGCCTGGACCTTCGGGGTAGGGCTTGGCTATGGCTACACCTTC. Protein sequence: CAWTFGVGLGYGYTF.

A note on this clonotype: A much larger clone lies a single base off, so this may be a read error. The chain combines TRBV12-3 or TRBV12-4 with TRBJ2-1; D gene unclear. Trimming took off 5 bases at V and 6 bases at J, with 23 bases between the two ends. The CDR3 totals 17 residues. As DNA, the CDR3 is TGTGCCAGCAGTCGGTATCTTAGGGCCGCCCCGAGCAATGAGCAGTTCTTC. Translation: CASSRYLRAAPSNEQFF.

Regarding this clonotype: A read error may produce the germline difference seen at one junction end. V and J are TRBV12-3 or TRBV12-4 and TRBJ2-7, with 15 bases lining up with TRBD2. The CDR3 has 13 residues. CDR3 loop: CASSLGLAGGYHF. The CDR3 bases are TGTGCCAGCAGCCTTGGACTAGCGGGAGGGTATCACTTC.

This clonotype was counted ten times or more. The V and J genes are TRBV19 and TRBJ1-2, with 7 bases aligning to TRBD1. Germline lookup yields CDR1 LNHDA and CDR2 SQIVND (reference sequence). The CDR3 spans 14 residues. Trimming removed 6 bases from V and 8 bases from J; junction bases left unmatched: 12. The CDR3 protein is CASSLTGMGGGYTF. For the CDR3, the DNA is TGTGCCAGTAGCTTGACAGGGATGGGCGGCGGCTACACCTTC.

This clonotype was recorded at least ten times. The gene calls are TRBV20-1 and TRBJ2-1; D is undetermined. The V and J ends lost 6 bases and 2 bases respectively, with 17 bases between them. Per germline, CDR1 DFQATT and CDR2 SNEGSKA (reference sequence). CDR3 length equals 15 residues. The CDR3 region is CSAPTEEKAYNEQFF. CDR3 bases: TGCAGTGCCCCTACCGAAGAGAAGGCCTACAATGAGCAGTTCTTC.

CDR3 DNA sequence: TGTGCCAGCAGTGAAGGGCTAGCGAACAATGAGCAGTTCTTC. It yields the protein CASSEGLANNEQFF. The V and J genes are TRBV2 and TRBJ2-1, with D possibly matching TRBD2 (6 bases). Trimming took 1 base from V and 5 from J, leaving 9 bases between them. The CDR3 spans 14 residues. Germline loops: CDR1 SNHLY, CDR2 FYNNEI.

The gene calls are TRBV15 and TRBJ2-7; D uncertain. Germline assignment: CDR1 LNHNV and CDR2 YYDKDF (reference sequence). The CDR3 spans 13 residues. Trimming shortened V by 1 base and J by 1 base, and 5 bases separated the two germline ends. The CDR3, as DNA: TGTGCCACCAGCAGAGTCCTTTCCTACGAGCAGTACTTC. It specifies CATSRVLSYEQYF.

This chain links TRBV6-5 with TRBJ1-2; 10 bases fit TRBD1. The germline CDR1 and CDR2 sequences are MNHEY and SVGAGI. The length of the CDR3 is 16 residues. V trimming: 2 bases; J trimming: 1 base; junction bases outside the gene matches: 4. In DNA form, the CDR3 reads TGTGCCAGCAGTTACGGACAGGGGGACGGTAACTATGGCTACACCTTC. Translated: CASSYGQGDGNYGYTF.

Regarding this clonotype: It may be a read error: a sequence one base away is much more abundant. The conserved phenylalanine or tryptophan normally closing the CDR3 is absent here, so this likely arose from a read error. Written as DNA, the CDR3 is TGTGCCAGCACAATTGGACAGAGCTCCTACGAGCAGTACTCC. Its protein product is CASTIGQSSYEQYS. The chain recombines TRBV6-2 or TRBV6-3 with TRBJ2-7, with TRBD1 as a possible D gene (6 bases). V dropped 7 bases and J dropped 0 bases, with 13 bases sitting between them. This CDR3 region has 14 residues. Germline assignment: CDR1 MNHEY and CDR2 SVGEGT.

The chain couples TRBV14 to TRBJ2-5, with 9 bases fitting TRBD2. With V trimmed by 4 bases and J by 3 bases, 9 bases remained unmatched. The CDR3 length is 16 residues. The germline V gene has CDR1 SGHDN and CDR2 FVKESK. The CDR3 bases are TGTGCCAGCAGCCTTTACGCGGGGGGGCAGGAAGAGACCCAGTACTTC. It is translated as CASSLYAGGQEETQYF.

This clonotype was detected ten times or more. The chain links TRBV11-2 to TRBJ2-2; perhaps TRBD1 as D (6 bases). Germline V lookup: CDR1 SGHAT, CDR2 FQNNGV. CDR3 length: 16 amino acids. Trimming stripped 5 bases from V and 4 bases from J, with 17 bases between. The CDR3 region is CASSPRMDRRTGELFF. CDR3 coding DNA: TGTGCCAGCAGCCCTCGCATGGACAGACGCACCGGGGAGCTGTTTTTT. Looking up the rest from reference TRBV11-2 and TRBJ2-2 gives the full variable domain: EAGVAQSPRYKIIEKRQSVAFWCNPISGHATLYWYQQILGQGPKLLIQFQNNGVVDDSQLPKDRFSAERLKGVDSTLKIQPAKLEDSAVYLCASSPRMDRRTGELFFGEGSRLTVL.

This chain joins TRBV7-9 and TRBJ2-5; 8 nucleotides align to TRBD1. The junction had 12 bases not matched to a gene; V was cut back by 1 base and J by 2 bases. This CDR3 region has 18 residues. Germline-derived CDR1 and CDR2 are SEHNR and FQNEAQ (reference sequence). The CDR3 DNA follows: TGTGCCAGCAGCTTAGTCCTCAGGGGGCGTTCACCACAAGAGACCCAGTACTTC. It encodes CASSLVLRGRSPQETQYF.

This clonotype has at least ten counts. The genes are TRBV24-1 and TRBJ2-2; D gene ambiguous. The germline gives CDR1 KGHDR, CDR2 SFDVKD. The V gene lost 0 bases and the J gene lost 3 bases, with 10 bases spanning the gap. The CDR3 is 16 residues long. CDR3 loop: CATSDLTYGDTGELFF. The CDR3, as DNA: TGTGCCACCAGTGATTTGACGTATGGGGACACCGGGGAGCTGTTTTTT.

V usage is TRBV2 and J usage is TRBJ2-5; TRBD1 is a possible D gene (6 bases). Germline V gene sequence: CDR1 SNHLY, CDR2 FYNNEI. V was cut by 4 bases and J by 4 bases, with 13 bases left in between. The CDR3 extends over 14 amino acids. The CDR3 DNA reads TGTGCCAGCAGTGTGAAAGGGGGTGCAGAGACCCAGTACTTC. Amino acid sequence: CASSVKGGAETQYF. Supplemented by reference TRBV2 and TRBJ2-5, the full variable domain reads EPEVTQTPSHQVTQMGQEVILRCVPISNHLYFYWYRQILGQKVEFLVSFYNNEISEKSEIFDDQFSVERPDGSNFTLKIRSTKLEDSAMYFCASSVKGGAETQYFGPGTRLLVL.

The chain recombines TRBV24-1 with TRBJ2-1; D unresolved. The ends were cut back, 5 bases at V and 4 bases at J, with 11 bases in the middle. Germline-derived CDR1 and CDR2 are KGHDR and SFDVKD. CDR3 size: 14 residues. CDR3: CATSAPASYNEQFF. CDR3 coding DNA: TGTGCCACCAGTGCGCCAGCTTCGTACAATGAGCAGTTCTTC.

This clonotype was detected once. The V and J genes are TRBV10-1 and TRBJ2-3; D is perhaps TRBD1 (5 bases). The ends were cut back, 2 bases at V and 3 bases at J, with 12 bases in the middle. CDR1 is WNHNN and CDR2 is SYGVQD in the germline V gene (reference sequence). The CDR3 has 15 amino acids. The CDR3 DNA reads TGCGCCAGCAGTGAGAGGGGCAGAAAGACAGATACGCAGTATTTT. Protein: CASSERGRKTDTQYF.

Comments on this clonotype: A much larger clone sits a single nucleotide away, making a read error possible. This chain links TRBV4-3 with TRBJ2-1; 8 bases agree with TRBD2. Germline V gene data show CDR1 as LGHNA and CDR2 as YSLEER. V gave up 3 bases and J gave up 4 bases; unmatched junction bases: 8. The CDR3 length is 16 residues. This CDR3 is CASSQPAGAKYNEQFF. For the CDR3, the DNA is TGCGCCAGCAGCCAGCCAGCGGGGGCCAAATACAATGAGCAGTTCTTC.